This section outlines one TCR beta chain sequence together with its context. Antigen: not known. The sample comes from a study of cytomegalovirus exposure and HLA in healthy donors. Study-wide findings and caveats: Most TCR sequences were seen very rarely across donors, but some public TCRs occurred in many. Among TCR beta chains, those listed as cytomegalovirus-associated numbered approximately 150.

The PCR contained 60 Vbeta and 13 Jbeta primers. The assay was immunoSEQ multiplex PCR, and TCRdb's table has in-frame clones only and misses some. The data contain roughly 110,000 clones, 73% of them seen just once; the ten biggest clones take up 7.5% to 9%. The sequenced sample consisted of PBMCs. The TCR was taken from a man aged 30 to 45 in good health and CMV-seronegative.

The CDR3 region is CASSLLSLASPGQGTYNEQFF. As DNA, the CDR3 is TGTGCCAGCAGTTTACTTTCTCTGGCATCTCCGGGACAGGGGACCTACAATGAGCAGTTCTTC. The V and J genes are TRBV28 and TRBJ2-1, with 10 bases that match TRBD1. The CDR3 runs to 21 residues. The germline V gene encodes CDR1 MDHEN and CDR2 SYDVKM. V lost 2 bases to trimming and J lost 2 bases; unmatched junction nucleotides: 18.